This TCR beta chain was found in a study of tumor-infiltrating lymphocytes in localized non-small cell lung cancer. Study context: Several tumor histologies, both smoking statuses, and some post-neoadjuvant chemotherapy samples were included. Tumor tissue and non-adjacent uninvolved lung came from each patient.

Concerning this clone: Its antigen is still unknown.

Points from the study as a whole: Available tissue quantity limited TCR sequencing to a patient subset. Immunotypes IM1 and IM2 had similar TCR-derived T-cell fractions.

This table comes from immunoSEQ multiplex PCR, and its TCRdb copy is limited to in-frame clones, with some not included. The profile shows roughly 13,000 clones, around 70% of them singletons. Germline loops: CDR1 LNHDA, CDR2 SQIVND (reference sequence). This CDR3 has 17 amino acids. With 6 bases clipped from V and 0 bases from J, the junction kept 9 bases outside the gene matches. Sequenced sample: uninvolved lung tissue not adjacent to the tumor. The chain carries TRBV19 and TRBJ2-2, with 8 bases fitting TRBD2. The receptor comes from a human donor with non-small cell lung cancer. This CDR3 reads CASSLAGSRTNTGELFF. The CDR3 DNA follows: TGTGCCAGTAGCTTAGCGGGGAGCAGGACGAACACCGGGGAGCTGTTTTTT. The entire variable domain, with the rest obtained from reference TRBV19 and TRBJ2-2, is as follows: DGGITQSPKYLFRKEGQNVTLSCEQNLNHDAMYWYRQDPGQGLRLIYYSQIVNDFQKGDIAEGYSVSREKKESFPLTVTSAQKNPTAFYLCASSLAGSRTNTGELFFGEGSRLTVL.